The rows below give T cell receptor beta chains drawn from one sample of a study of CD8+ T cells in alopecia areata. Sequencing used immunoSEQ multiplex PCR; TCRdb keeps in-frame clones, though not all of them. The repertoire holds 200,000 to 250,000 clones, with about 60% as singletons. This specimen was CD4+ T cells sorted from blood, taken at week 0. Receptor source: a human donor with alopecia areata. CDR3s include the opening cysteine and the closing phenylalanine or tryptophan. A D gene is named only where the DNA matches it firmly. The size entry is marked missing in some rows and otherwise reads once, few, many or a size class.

TGTGCCAGCAGCGAGCCGATGGGCGGGAGCTCCTACAATGAGCAGTTCTTC,CASSEPMGGSSYNEQFF,TRBJ2-1,TRBD2,TRBV9,NA
TGCAGCGTTGGGAAACAGGGGTACCAAGAGACCCAGTACTTC,CSVGKQGYQETQYF,TRBJ2-5,TRBD1,TRBV29-1,few
TGCGCCAGCAGCTTGTTTAAGGGACAGGGAAACACCGGGGAGCTGTTTTTT,CASSLFKGQGNTGELFF,TRBJ2-2,TRBD1,TRBV5-1,NA
TGTGCCAGCAGCCCAGAGGGACAGGGGTATCAGCCCCAGCATTTT,CASSPEGQGYQPQHF,TRBJ1-5,TRBD1,TRBV9,NA
TGCGCCAGCAGCCAAGATCTGTCGCTGTATCAGCCCCAGCATTTT,CASSQDLSLYQPQHF,TRBJ1-5,NA,TRBV4-1,few
TGTGCCTGGAGTGTAGGTAGCGGGAAGGAAGAGACCCAGTACTTC,CAWSVGSGKEETQYF,TRBJ2-5,TRBD2,TRBV30,NA
TGTGCCATCAGTGATGGTAACAGCTACACAAATGAGCAGTTCTTC,CAISDGNSYTNEQFF,TRBJ2-1,NA,TRBV10-3,NA
TGTGCCAGCAGTGAAGGGGGACTAGCCCGCGAGACCCAGTACTTC,CASSEGGLARETQYF,TRBJ2-5,TRBD2,TRBV6-1,NA
TGTGCCAGCAGCTTTAGCGGGAGTACAGATACGCAGTATTTT,CASSFSGSTDTQYF,TRBJ2-3,TRBD2,TRBV7-9,NA
TGTGCCAGCAGCTCGCAGGGGACTTATAATTCACCCCTCCACTTT,CASSSQGTYNSPLHF,TRBJ1-6,NA,TRBV7-3,few
TGCGCCAGCAGCTGGGACATATTGAGCTCCTACAATGAGCAGTTCTTC,CASSWDILSSYNEQFF,TRBJ2-1,NA,TRBV5-1,NA
TGCAGCGTTGAGAGGGGAAGAGCTAACTATGGCTACACCTTC,CSVERGRANYGYTF,TRBJ1-2,NA,TRBV29-1,few
TGTGCCAGCAGAGAGGACAGGGTAGGCGGTGGCTACACCTTC,CASREDRVGGGYTF,TRBJ1-2,TRBD1,TRBV7-2,once
TGTGCCAGCAGCCGGGACAGAAATGAAAAACTGTTTTTT,CASSRDRNEKLFF,TRBJ1-4,TRBD1,TRBV6-5,NA
TGTGCCAGCAGCCGAGGGACTAGCGGGGACAATGAGCAGTTCTTC,CASSRGTSGDNEQFF,TRBJ2-1,TRBD2,TRBV14,NA
TGTGCCAGCAGCGGGGGCTCTTTTACAGAGACCCAGTACTTC,CASSGGSFTETQYF,TRBJ2-5,NA,TRBV7-8,few
TGTGCCAGCAGCTACCAGACAGGGGGAGGCACTGAAGCTTTCTTT,CASSYQTGGGTEAFF,TRBJ1-1,TRBD1,TRBV5-5,many
TGTGCCAGCAGCCCCTCGGTCCTAGGGGGGGAGCTGTTTTTT,CASSPSVLGGELFF,TRBJ2-2,NA,TRBV9,NA
TGTGCCAGTAGTATGAAGATTACCGGGACAGGGCTAAAAAGGCCCCCCGGCGCTGAAGCTTTCTTT,CASSMKITGTGLKRPPGAEAFF,TRBJ1-1,TRBD1,TRBV19,few
TGTGCCAGCAGCCCAGAGCTTCAGCGTTTCACCTACAATGAGCAGTTCTTC,CASSPELQRFTYNEQFF,TRBJ2-1,NA,TRBV11-2,NA
TGTGCCAGCCGGGGCGGGAGAATCTACGAGCAGTACTTC,CASRGGRIYEQYF,TRBJ2-7,TRBD2,TRBV6-5,NA
TGTGCCAGCAGCCTCTGGGGGCCCGGTCAGCCCCAGCATTTT,CASSLWGPGQPQHF,TRBJ1-5,NA,TRBV14,NA
TGTGCCAGCATCAGGACAGGGCAAGGCTACACCTTC,CASIRTGQGYTF,TRBJ1-2,TRBD1,TRBV6-1,NA
TGTGCCAGCAGCCAAGATAGGACGCCCAGGGAGCAGTTCTTC,CASSQDRTPREQFF,TRBJ2-1,NA,TRBV4-2,NA
TGTGCCAGTACCGAAACAGGGAATCAGCCCCAGCATTTT,CASTETGNQPQHF,TRBJ1-5,NA,TRBV19,few
TGTGCCAGCAGCCAAGTAGCACAGGGGATTGGGGCCAACGTCCTGACTTTC,CASSQVAQGIGANVLTF,TRBJ2-6,TRBD1,TRBV14,NA
TGTGCCTGGACGTCCAAACTTAGGGCGGGAGGACCCTACAATGAGCAGTTCTTC,CAWTSKLRAGGPYNEQFF,TRBJ2-1,TRBD2,TRBV30,once
TGCGCCAGCAGCCCGCCGGGACTCGCGAACACTGAAGCTTTCTTT,CASSPPGLANTEAFF,TRBJ1-1,NA,TRBV5-1,NA
TGTGCCTGGAGTCCCGAGTCTGAAGCTTTCTTT,CAWSPESEAFF,TRBJ1-1,NA,TRBV30,NA
TGTGCCAGCAGCCAAACCCGGGGGGGCCTTGGCGGGGAGCTGTTTTTT,CASSQTRGGLGGELFF,TRBJ2-2,TRBD2,TRBV7-8,few
TGTGCCAGCAGCCAAGAGTCAGCCCTGACTACAGATACGCAGTATTTT,CASSQESALTTDTQYF,TRBJ2-3,NA,TRBV4-2,NA
TGCAGCGTCATGGACGAGCAGTACTTC,CSVMDEQYF,TRBJ2-7,NA,TRBV29-1,NA
TGTGCCATAGGAATGCCCGCGGGAGATACGCAGTATTTT,CAIGMPAGDTQYF,TRBJ2-3,NA,TRBV10-3,NA
TGTGCCATCAGTGGCTGGTCGACAGCTTTGAGGGCGGGGGCGCAAAGGGATACGCAGTATTTT,CAISGWSTALRAGAQRDTQYF,TRBJ2-3,NA,TRBV10-3,once
TGTGCCAGCAGTCGACAGGACCCCTACGAGCAGTACTTC,CASSRQDPYEQYF,TRBJ2-7,NA,TRBV6-5,few
TGTGCCAGCAGCCACTCCGGGACAGGACCCAGGACCCAGTACTTC,CASSHSGTGPRTQYF,TRBJ2-5,TRBD1,TRBV13,NA
TGCAGCGTTCGACAGGCCTACGAGCAGTACTTC,CSVRQAYEQYF,TRBJ2-7,NA,TRBV29-1,NA
TGTGCCAGCAGCTTCGGGGGACAGACTTCCTACGAGCAGTACTTC,CASSFGGQTSYEQYF,TRBJ2-7,NA,TRBV13,NA
TGCGCCAGCAGCCAAGAGGGTAGCGGCAGGGCCGAGACCCAGTACTTC,CASSQEGSGRAETQYF,TRBJ2-5,NA,TRBV4-1,NA
TGTGCCAGGATCGGGACAGGGCTAACTGAAGCTTTCTTT,CARIGTGLTEAFF,TRBJ1-1,TRBD1,TRBV19,NA
TGCAGCGCTCACAGGAACACTGAAGCTTTCTTT,CSAHRNTEAFF,TRBJ1-1,NA,TRBV29-1,few
TGCAGCGTTGAATTGGTACAGGGAAGGAACACTGAAGCTTTCTTT,CSVELVQGRNTEAFF,TRBJ1-1,NA,TRBV29-1,NA
TGTGCCAGCAGCTTGGACTACTCCTACAATGAGCAGTTCTTC,CASSLDYSYNEQFF,TRBJ2-1,NA,TRBV5-4,medium-sized
TGTGCCATCAGTGAGCGGACAGGGGAAGCTCCTAGGACCGAGCAGTACTTC,CAISERTGEAPRTEQYF,TRBJ2-7,TRBD1,TRBV10-3,NA
TGCAGCGTTGAAGATATACCCAAACAAGGGGGCCCTATTCTGAACTATGGCTACACCTTC,CSVEDIPKQGGPILNYGYTF,TRBJ1-2,TRBD1,TRBV29-1,NA
TGCGCCAGCAGCTGGGATCGCCGGGACAGGGTCCGCAATGAGCAGTTCTTC,CASSWDRRDRVRNEQFF,TRBJ2-1,TRBD1,TRBV5-1,NA
TGTGCCAGCACAAAACAGGGGTCTGGCTATGGCTACACCTTC,CASTKQGSGYGYTF,TRBJ1-2,TRBD1,TRBV6-6,NA
TGTGCCAGCAGCCCTGGGTTCGGACGCGCCTACGAGCAGTACTTC,CASSPGFGRAYEQYF,TRBJ2-7,NA,TRBV13,few
TGTGCCTGGAATCTTCGGGCAGGGGGAACAGATACGCAGTATTTT,CAWNLRAGGTDTQYF,TRBJ2-3,TRBD1,TRBV30,once
TGTGCCAGCAGCTCCTACAGGGGCTCGAACAATGAGCAGTTCTTC,CASSSYRGSNNEQFF,TRBJ2-1,TRBD1,TRBV11-2,few
TGCGCCAGCAGCCCGAGTACCCGGGAGACCCAGTACTTC,CASSPSTRETQYF,TRBJ2-5,NA,TRBV5-1,NA
TGTGCCAGCAGTGCCCAAGGGGCAGGAGCCTCTAATGAAAAACTGTTTTTT,CASSAQGAGASNEKLFF,TRBJ1-4,NA,TRBV6-1,NA
TGTGCCACCAGCCCGAACCTGGGGGGCTATGGCTACACCTTC,CATSPNLGGYGYTF,TRBJ1-2,NA,TRBV15,NA